This entry lists 29 T cell receptor beta chains sequenced from one sample in a study of T cell changes during pregnancy in multiple sclerosis. Some clones are missing from TCRdb's copy, which holds only in-frame ones; the method was immunoSEQ multiplex PCR. The top ten hold approximately 11% of the sample, which has about 34,000 clones, about nine tenths seen once. The sample here was CD8+ T cells from peripheral blood mononuclear cells, taken before pregnancy. The receptors were gathered from a female donor with multiple sclerosis, enrolled in a pregnancy study.

V is TRBV13 and J is TRBJ2-1; 8 bases are shared with TRBD2. CDR1 and CDR2 from the germline V gene are PRHDT and FYEKMQ (reference sequence). The length of the CDR3 is 18 residues. The junction had 8 bases not matched to a gene; V was cut back by 1 base and J by 0 bases. CDR3 coding DNA: TGTGCCAGCAGCTTAGTCCTGTCGGGGGGGAGCTCCTACAATGAGCAGTTCTTC. Its protein product is CASSLVLSGGSSYNEQFF.

The rearrangement joins TRBV18 to TRBJ1-5, with unresolved D. Trimming took off 2 bases at V and 5 bases at J, with 10 bases between the two ends. Germline values: CDR1 KGHSH, CDR2 LQKENI. The CDR3 spans 14 residues. DNA of the CDR3: TGTGCCAGCTCACCAGGGTCAGGCGATCAGCCCCAGCATTTT. As protein: CASSPGSGDQPQHF.

The chain employs TRBV5-1 and TRBJ1-1, with TRBD1 identical over 10 bases. Trimming took 3 bases from V and 5 from J; bases not matched to a gene: 16. Germline CDR1 is SGHRS and CDR2 is YFSETQ. The CDR3 runs to 18 residues. This CDR3 reads CASSWETGGESFLTEAFF. The CDR3, as DNA: TGCGCCAGCAGCTGGGAGACAGGGGGCGAATCCTTTTTGACTGAAGCTTTCTTT.

This chain uses TRBV19 with TRBJ2-5, with 9 nucleotides matching TRBD2. CDR3 length: 18 amino acids. Germline values: CDR1 LNHDA, CDR2 SQIVND (reference sequence). V lost 3 bases and J lost 2; bases outside the gene matches: 13. In nucleotides, the CDR3 is TGTGCCAGTAGTATCGATTTTCGGTCTAGCGGGGTTCAAGAGACCCAGTACTTC. Translation gives CASSIDFRSSGVQETQYF.

This clone was detected once. One end of the junction varies from germline; a read error may be responsible. CDR3 protein: CVSRDKQETQYF. The CDR3 DNA follows: TGTGTCAGCCGGGACAAACAAGAGACCCAGTACTTC. The genes are TRBV6-1 and TRBJ2-5; D is perhaps TRBD1 (6 bases). Germline V CDR1 and CDR2: MNHNS, SASEGT. This CDR3 contains 12 residues.

J is TRBJ2-7 and V is TRBV7-2; the D gene is possibly TRBD2 (5 bases). The germline V gene encodes CDR1 SGHTA and CDR2 FQGNSA. The germline V and J ends were trimmed by 1 base and 0 bases, with 10 bases remaining between them. The CDR3 sequence is 15 residues long. The CDR3 loop reads CASSLGAGHSYEQYF. As DNA, the CDR3 is TGTGCCAGCAGCTTAGGGGCGGGCCACTCCTACGAGCAGTACTTC. The complete variable domain, with remaining parts taken from reference TRBV7-2 and TRBJ2-7, reads GAGVSQSPSNKVTEKGKDVELRCDPISGHTALYWYRQSLGQGLEFLIYFQGNSAPDKSGLPSDRFSAERTGGSVSTLTIQRTQQEDSAVYLCASSLGAGHSYEQYFGPGTRLTVT.

The rearrangement links TRBV7-6 to TRBJ2-7; 7 positions agree with TRBD2. Germline V gene sequence: CDR1 SGHVS, CDR2 FNYEAQ. The CDR3 loop spans 14 amino acids. The trim removed 2 bases at V and 4 bases at J, leaving 5 bases unmatched. This CDR3 reads CASSLLTSSYEQYF. The CDR3 region has the DNA TGTGCCAGCAGCTTATTGACTAGCTCATACGAGCAGTACTTC.

The rearrangement uses TRBV28 and TRBJ1-1; D is uncertain. Germline values: CDR1 MDHEN, CDR2 SYDVKM. The V end was cut by 1 base, the J end by 7 bases, with 4 bases between. The CDR3 is made up of 11 amino acids. For the CDR3, the DNA is TGTGCCAGCAGTTTATTCCGTGAAGCTTTCTTT. Protein product: CASSLFREAFF.

This clone was counted a single time. V gene TRBV30 combines with J gene TRBJ1-2; 7 bases map to TRBD1. The CDR3 is 16 residues long. Germline V lookup: CDR1 GTSNPN, CDR2 SVGIG (reference sequence). V was pared by 3 bases and J by 2 bases, with 12 bases of the junction left unmatched. The CDR3 loop reads CAWRGPNRGRNYGYTF. CDR3 DNA sequence: TGTGCCTGGAGAGGCCCTAACAGGGGACGGAACTATGGCTACACCTTC. Combining the CDR3 with reference TRBV30 and TRBJ1-2 gives the whole variable domain SQTIHQWPATLVQPVGSPLSLECTVEGTSNPNLYWYRQAAGRGLQLLFYSVGIGQISSEVPQNLSASRPQDRQFILSSKKLLLSDSGFYLCAWRGPNRGRNYGYTFGSGTRLTVV.

This rearrangement joins TRBV2 to TRBJ1-3; D remains unclear. Germline CDR1 and CDR2: SNHLY and FYNNEI. The CDR3 loop spans 14 amino acids. With 6 bases removed from V and 0 bases from J, the gap between germline ends came to 9 bases. The CDR3 nucleotides read TGTGCCAGCAGAACCGTGAGCTCTGGAAACACCATATATTTT. Translated: CASRTVSSGNTIYF.

The V call is TRBV2, the J call TRBJ2-1; maybe TRBD2 (6 bases). This CDR3 contains 18 residues. Germline V gene sequence: CDR1 SNHLY, CDR2 FYNNEI. V was trimmed by 3 bases and J by 5 bases, leaving 23 bases between them. The chain's CDR3 is CASSDSVLRLVGNNEQFF. CDR3 nucleotide sequence: TGTGCCAGCAGTGACAGTGTTTTGCGACTAGTTGGGAACAATGAGCAGTTCTTC.

The J gene is TRBJ2-7, the V gene TRBV7-2; TRBD1 agrees at 7 bases. J gave up 0 bases and V 3 bases, and 14 bases lay outside the gene matches. The CDR3 spans 18 residues. Germline CDR1 is SGHTA and CDR2 is FQGNSA. CDR3 sequence reads: CASSFWGSRDRDSYEQYF. The CDR3 region has the DNA TGTGCCAGCAGCTTCTGGGGGAGCCGGGACAGAGACTCCTACGAGCAGTACTTC.

V is TRBV29-1 and J is TRBJ1-6, with TRBD1 matching over 8 bases. Germline V CDR1 and CDR2: SQVTM, ANQGSEA. The CDR3 consists of 13 residues. V was pared by 6 bases and J by 8 bases, with 6 bases of the junction left unmatched. CDR3 in amino acids: CSVSTGDYSPLHF. The CDR3 bases are TGCAGCGTCTCGACAGGGGATTATTCACCCCTCCACTTT.

The J gene is TRBJ2-3, the V gene TRBV6-6, with D perhaps matching TRBD1 (5 bases). The germline gives CDR1 MNHNY, CDR2 SVGAGI (reference sequence). CDR3 length: 12 residues. Trimming removed 8 bases at V and 2 bases at J, with 8 bases between. CDR3 residues: CASGRDTDTQYF. The CDR3 coding sequence is TGTGCCAGCGGCAGGGACACAGATACGCAGTATTTT.

The rearrangement links TRBV10-2 to TRBJ1-1; 7 nucleotides line up with TRBD1. V shed 6 bases, J shed 5 bases, and the junction held 6 bases outside the gene matches. The germline CDR1 and CDR2 sequences are WSHSY and SAAADI. The CDR3 covers 13 residues. CDR3 amino acids: CASSPTGFTEAFF. The CDR3 DNA is TGCGCCAGCAGCCCGACAGGGTTTACTGAAGCTTTCTTT.

The chain links TRBV7-9 to TRBJ1-5, with D hard to call. CDR1 and CDR2 (germline): SEHNR, FQNEAQ (reference sequence). The CDR3 contains 14 residues. The V gene lost 8 bases and the J gene lost 2 bases, with 13 bases spanning the gap. The DNA of the CDR3 is TGTGCCAGCTCTGCGGAGGGAGGCAATCAGCCCCAGCATTTT. Encoded protein: CASSAEGGNQPQHF.

This chain uses TRBV9 with TRBJ2-1; 8 bases are a match to TRBD1. V shed 8 bases and J 7 bases; nucleotides not matched to a gene: 5. Germline lookup yields CDR1 SGDLS and CDR2 YYNGEE. This CDR3 has 12 residues. CDR3 amino acids: CARTTGGNEQFF. In DNA form, the CDR3 reads TGTGCCAGGACCACAGGGGGTAATGAGCAGTTCTTC.

The V and J genes are TRBV7-9 and TRBJ2-3, with 11 bases lining up with TRBD1. Germline CDR1 is SEHNR and CDR2 is FQNEAQ (reference sequence). V was clipped by 4 bases and J by 1 base; unmatched bases: 10. The CDR3 runs to 18 residues. The CDR3: CASSWGDRGWVGTDTQYF. The CDR3 DNA reads TGTGCCAGCAGCTGGGGGGACAGGGGGTGGGTAGGCACAGATACGCAGTATTTT.

This clone showed up just once. This chain links TRBV6-5 with TRBJ2-1; 8 bases align to TRBD2. Trimming at V came to 3 bases and at J to 4 bases, leaving 5 bases not matched to a gene. Germline CDR1 MNHEY, CDR2 SVGAGI. CDR3 length equals 15 residues. The CDR3 spells CASSYREGGYNEQFF. CDR3 DNA sequence: TGTGCCAGCAGTTATCGGGAGGGAGGTTACAATGAGCAGTTCTTC.

The chain joins TRBV11-2 to TRBJ1-1, with 10 bases that match TRBD1. The trim removed 6 bases at V and 4 bases at J, leaving 5 bases unmatched. The CDR3 sequence is 14 residues long. CDR1 and CDR2 (germline): SGHAT, FQNNGV. The CDR3 nucleotides are TGTGCCAGCAGACAAGGACAGGGGGGCACTGAAGCTTTCTTT. It encodes CASRQGQGGTEAFF.

The gene calls are TRBV7-6 and TRBJ2-7, with D possibly matching TRBD1 (5 bases). The germline V gene encodes CDR1 SGHVS and CDR2 FNYEAQ. The CDR3 covers 13 residues. The V and J ends lost 5 bases and 2 bases respectively, with 10 bases between them. CDR3 residues: CASSLDRTYEQYF. The DNA of the CDR3 is TGTGCCAGCAGCCTAGACAGAACCTACGAGCAGTACTTC.

The chain uses TRBV30 and TRBJ2-3; no clear D gene. This CDR3 spans 15 amino acids. V was pared by 4 bases and J by 2 bases, with 16 bases between. The germline V gene encodes CDR1 GTSNPN and CDR2 SVGIG (reference sequence). CDR3 nucleotide sequence: TGTGCCTGGACTCCTGCACCGGAGATCACAGATACGCAGTATTTT. This codes for CAWTPAPEITDTQYF.

In this sample, this clone turned up once. The gene calls are TRBV4-3 and TRBJ2-2, with D possibly matching TRBD2 (6 bases). Germline V gene data show CDR1 as LGHNA and CDR2 as YSLEER. The V end lost 0 bases, the J end lost 5 bases, and 10 bases lay between the germline ends. The CDR3 spans 15 residues. CDR3 loop: CASSQEVGGTGELFF. DNA of the CDR3: TGCGCCAGCAGCCAAGAAGTCGGGGGAACCGGGGAGCTGTTTTTT.

Only a few counts were recorded for this clone. The rearrangement links TRBV11-2 to TRBJ1-1; D possibly corresponds to TRBD1 (6 bases). CDR1 is SGHAT, CDR2 FQNNGV, per germline. The germline V and J ends were trimmed by 5 bases and 4 bases, with 17 bases remaining between them. There are 15 residues in the CDR3. The CDR3 sequence is CASSTSRGLGTEAFF. The CDR3 DNA reads as TGTGCCAGCAGCACCTCGAGGGGGTTGGGCACTGAAGCTTTCTTT. The full variable domain, completed using reference TRBV11-2 and TRBJ1-1, is EAGVAQSPRYKIIEKRQSVAFWCNPISGHATLYWYQQILGQGPKLLIQFQNNGVVDDSQLPKDRFSAERLKGVDSTLKIQPAKLEDSAVYLCASSTSRGLGTEAFFGQGTRLTVV.

The rearrangement links TRBV27 to TRBJ1-4; D is undetermined. Germline loops: CDR1 MNHEY, CDR2 SMNVEV (reference sequence). The germline V and J ends were trimmed by 6 bases and 0 bases, with 11 bases remaining between them. The CDR3 contains 15 residues. The CDR3 loop reads CASRRGFATNEKLFF. The CDR3 bases are TGTGCCAGCAGGCGGGGATTTGCAACTAATGAAAAACTGTTTTTT. Full variable domain (missing parts from reference TRBV27 and TRBJ1-4): EAQVTQNPRYLITVTGKKLTVTCSQNMNHEYMSWYRQDPGLGLRQIYYSMNVEVTDKGDVPEGYKVSRKEKRNFPLILESPSPNQTSLYFCASRRGFATNEKLFFGSGTQLSVL.

The chain is built from TRBV4-2 and TRBJ2-7; D unclear. The CDR3 contains 14 residues. CDR1 LGHNA and CDR2 YNFKEQ come from the germline V gene. The germline V and J ends were trimmed by 1 base and 2 bases, with 9 bases remaining between them. The CDR3 bases are TGTGCCAGCAGCCAAGGCGGCAGTACCTACGAGCAGTACTTC. It yields the protein CASSQGGSTYEQYF.

The CDR3 sequence is CASSVGQGNTIYF. In DNA, the CDR3 is TGTGCCAGCAGCGTAGGACAGGGAAACACCATATATTTT. V is TRBV9 and J is TRBJ1-3, with a possible D match to TRBD1 (5 bases). The germline V gene encodes CDR1 SGDLS and CDR2 YYNGEE. V lost 0 bases, J lost 4 bases, and 5 bases lay in between. The CDR3 consists of 13 residues. The full variable domain, its missing parts supplied by reference TRBV9 and TRBJ1-3, is DSGVTQTPKHLITATGQRVTLRCSPRSGDLSVYWYQQSLDQGLQFLIQYYNGEERAKGNILERFSAQQFPDLHSELNLSSLELGDSALYFCASSVGQGNTIYFGEGSWLTVV.

The V gene is TRBV14, the J gene TRBJ2-1, with 10 bases aligning to TRBD2. CDR1 SGHDN and CDR2 FVKESK come from the germline V gene. V lost 4 bases, J lost 5 bases, and 8 bases stayed unmatched. The CDR3 covers 16 residues. The CDR3 region is CASSRRLAGANNEQFF. CDR3 nucleotide sequence: TGTGCCAGCAGCCGGCGGCTAGCGGGAGCGAACAATGAGCAGTTCTTC.

V and J are TRBV9 and TRBJ1-4; D might be TRBD1 (6 bases). Germline-derived CDR1 and CDR2 are SGDLS and YYNGEE. Trimming cost V 3 bases and J 4 bases, with 13 bases left between them. The length of the CDR3 is 15 residues. The CDR3 loop is CASSADSPLNEKLFF. As DNA, the CDR3 is TGTGCCAGCAGCGCGGACAGCCCCCTTAATGAAAAACTGTTTTTT.